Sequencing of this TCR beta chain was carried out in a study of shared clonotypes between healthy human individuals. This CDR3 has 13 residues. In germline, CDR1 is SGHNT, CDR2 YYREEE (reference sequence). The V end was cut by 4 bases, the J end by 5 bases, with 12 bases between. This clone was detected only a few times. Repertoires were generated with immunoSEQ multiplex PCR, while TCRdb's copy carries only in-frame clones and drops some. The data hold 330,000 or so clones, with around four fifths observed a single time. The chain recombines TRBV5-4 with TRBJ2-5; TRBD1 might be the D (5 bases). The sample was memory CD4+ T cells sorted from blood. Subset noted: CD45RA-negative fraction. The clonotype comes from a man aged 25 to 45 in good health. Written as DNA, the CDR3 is TGTGCCAGCAGCCAGGACAATCGGGAGACCCAGTACTTC. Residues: CASSQDNRETQYF. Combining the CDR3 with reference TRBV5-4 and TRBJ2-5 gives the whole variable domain ETGVTQSPTHLIKTRGQQVTLRCSSQSGHNTVSWYQQALGQGPQFIFQYYREEENGRGNFPPRFSGLQFPNYSSELNVNALELDDSALYLCASSQDNRETQYFGPGTRLLVL.